These 5 T cell receptor beta chains were all obtained from the same sample, sequenced in a study of blood T cell repertoires in COVID-19. Some clones are missing from TCRdb's copy, which holds only in-frame ones; the method was immunoSEQ multiplex PCR. The repertoire includes tens of thousands of clones, 85% of them detected once, and 4.5% to 5.5% sits in the top ten. The sequenced material came from peripheral blood. Receptor source: a man aged 70-80 years with acute or convalescent COVID-19.

This clone was seen once. The gene calls are TRBV5-1 and TRBJ1-1; tentatively, D is TRBD1 (6 bases). CDR1 is SGHRS, CDR2 YFSETQ, per germline. The CDR3 spans 12 residues. The ends were cut back, 0 bases at V and 9 bases at J, with 9 bases in the middle. CDR3 residues: CASSLGTEKAFF. The DNA for the CDR3 is TGCGCCAGCAGCTTGGGGACAGAGAAAGCTTTCTTT.

The V and J genes are TRBV4-2 and TRBJ2-7; 9 bases line up with TRBD1. CDR3 length: 16 residues. The J segment lost 3 bases and the V segment lost 4 bases, leaving 10 bases of the junction unmatched. CDR1 and CDR2 from the germline V gene are LGHNA and YNFKEQ. The CDR3 nucleotides are TGTGCCAGCAGCCCAGAACCGGGACAGGGATTCTACGAGCAGTACTTC. As protein: CASSPEPGQGFYEQYF.

This chain links TRBV2 with TRBJ2-7; D is undetermined. This CDR3 is built from 10 residues. CDR1 and CDR2 (germline): SNHLY, FYNNEI. V shed 3 bases and J shed 9 bases, with 6 bases lying between them. The CDR3 is CASSETWQYF. As DNA, the CDR3 is TGTGCCAGCAGTGAGACTTGGCAGTACTTC.

The chain joins TRBV5-1 to TRBJ2-1; D possibly corresponds to TRBD1 (5 bases). The V end was cut by 4 bases, the J end by 2 bases, with 7 bases between. This CDR3 is 13 amino acids long. The germline gives CDR1 SGHRS, CDR2 YFSETQ. CDR3 sequence reads: CASSLDTYNEQFF. The CDR3 bases are TGCGCCAGCAGCCTGGACACCTACAATGAGCAGTTCTTC.

The chain links TRBV6-6 to TRBJ2-5; D gene uncertain. Germline V gives CDR1 MNHNY, CDR2 SVGAGI (reference sequence). The V gene lost 5 bases and the J gene lost 5 bases, with 15 bases spanning the gap. This CDR3 is built from 14 residues. The CDR3 DNA reads as TGTGCCAGCAGTCAAACCGACACCCGGGAGACCCAGTACTTC. Translating it yields CASSQTDTRETQYF.